This T cell receptor beta chain was profiled in a study of regulatory T cells in long-lasting Graves disease. The time point: newly diagnosed GD, antithyroid drugs for less than 3 months. Researchers made the TCR library from RNA that was extracted from PBMCs. The CDR3 consists of 14 residues. Per the germline V gene, CDR1 is SGHVS and CDR2 is FNYEAQ. Deletions cut 4 bases from V and 7 bases from J, with 13 bases between. Through Arm-PCR of CDR3 regions and iRepertoire HTBI primers, TCR beta libraries were built. Each CDR3 protein gets one entry after TCRdb re-called the multiplex PCR reads with MiXCR. In the table there are some 400,000 distinct CDR3 sequences, approximately 15% of which are singletons. Separately, the same data were catalogued under a study of T cells in Graves' hyperthyroidism and ophthalmopathy. As that study records: A lack of ophthalmopathy progression within 18 months defined stable Graves' hyperthyroidism.

This sequence joins TRBV7-6 and TRBJ2-2, with D possibly being TRBD2 (6 bases). The sample here was peripheral blood mononuclear cells (PBMCs), taken at new diagnosis, from a patient treated with antithyroid drugs. This TCR was sampled from a young woman with Graves disease. This CDR3 is CASSSLGEVGELFF. CDR3 coding DNA: TGTGCCAGCAGCTCGCTAGGGGAGGTCGGGGAGCTGTTTTTT.